This T cell receptor (beta chain) was sequenced in a study of beta chain bispecific antibodies for T cell cancers. Findings of the study overall: Normal T cells contributed less of the targeted TRBV signal than the leukemia cells did.

Expansion lasted 2 to 4 days, with either anti-CD3 antibody OKT3 or CD3/CD28 beads. A single record per CDR3 protein comes from TCRdb applying MiXCR to the 5' RACE reads. The data contain roughly 15,000 distinct CDR3 sequences, approximately 2.2% of them singletons. This clonotype was counted ten times or more. Its antigen is not identified. This TCR came from a human donor in good health. Some clones in this sample may be carry-over from other donors' samples. The material sequenced was healthy donor T cells cultured with leukemia cells.

CDR3 in DNA: TGCGCCAGCAGCCAAGATGGCCTAGCGGGGGGTGGAGATACGCAGTATTTT. It yields the protein CASSQDGLAGGGDTQYF. The chain employs TRBV4-1 and TRBJ2-3, with 11 bases fitting TRBD2. The junction had 7 bases not matched to a gene; V was cut back by 0 bases and J by 5 bases. Germline CDR1 is MGHRA and CDR2 is YSYEKL. The CDR3 has 17 residues.